The 13 T cell receptor beta chains in this list originate from one sample, sequenced in a study of blood T cells in healthy people across ages (dated by TCRdb to about 2015). The method was 5' RACE. Sequenced using an Illumina HiSeq 2500. A second roughly 6 to 12 cycle PCR used a sample-barcoded 5' primer and a J-beta primer mix. TCRdb reran the public reads through fastp at Q25 and MiXCR, keeping productive beta chains. One record per CDR3 amino acid sequence lists the most common genes and DNA. This sample has 890,000 or so distinct CDR3 sequences in its table, and less than 80% of those were observed once. The ten most abundant clones make up around a quarter of the sample. Sequencing was done on a sample of blood. The receptors were sampled from a man in his thirties or forties in good health.

The rearrangement joins TRBV3-1 to TRBJ1-5; D remains unclear. The CDR3 sequence is 17 residues long. Germline V gene lookup returns CDR1 LGHDT and CDR2 YNNKEL (reference sequence). V shed 0 bases and J shed 3 bases, with 15 bases lying between them. The CDR3 protein is CASSQDSRRQDNQPQHF. CDR3 sequence (DNA): TGTGCCAGCAGCCAAGACTCCAGAAGGCAGGACAATCAGCCCCAGCATTTT.

The chain joins TRBV29-1 to TRBJ2-3; maybe TRBD1 (6 bases). There are 14 residues in the CDR3. Germline lookup yields CDR1 SQVTM and CDR2 ANQGSEA. The V and J ends lost 3 bases and 4 bases respectively, with 14 bases between them. In DNA form, the CDR3 reads TGCAGCGTTGAGGGCAGGGGAAAGCCAGATACGCAGTATTTT. This sequence encodes CSVEGRGKPDTQYF.

This chain connects TRBV2 to TRBJ2-7; possible D gene TRBD1, 6 bases. The CDR3 covers 13 residues. Trimming left V 6 bases short and J 6 bases short, with 15 bases between. Germline CDR1 reads SNHLY; CDR2 reads FYNNEI. The CDR3 reads CASRQGFSGEQYF. The CDR3 DNA sequence: TGTGCCAGCAGGCAGGGGTTTTCGGGCGAGCAGTACTTC.

The chain couples TRBV4-2 to TRBJ1-2; TRBD1 matches 8 bases. Unmatched junction bases numbered 9, after V lost 2 bases and J lost 4 bases. The CDR3 contains 16 residues. CDR1 LGHNA and CDR2 YNFKEQ come from the germline V gene. The DNA of the CDR3 is TGTGCCAGCAGCCAAACGCAGGGGGCCACAGTCTATGGCTACACCTTC. Translating it yields CASSQTQGATVYGYTF.

The CDR3 DNA is TGTGCCAGCAGCGGACCCGGGATGGGTGCAACTAATGAAAAACTGTTTTTT. It codes for CASSGPGMGATNEKLFF. The chain is built from TRBV5-5 and TRBJ1-4; no definite D call. Deletions cut 4 bases from V and 0 bases from J, with 16 bases between. Germline-derived CDR1 and CDR2 are SGHKS and YYEKEE (reference sequence). This CDR3 is 17 amino acids long.

With respect to this clonotype: A much larger clone sits a single nucleotide away, making a read error possible. The chain is built from TRBV7-2 and TRBJ2-7, with unresolved D. CDR1 and CDR2 (germline): SGHTA, FQGNSA. The CDR3 runs 14 residues. Trimming took 1 base from V and 3 from J, leaving 10 bases between them. This CDR3 reads CASSLGGQHYEQYF. The CDR3, as DNA: TGTGCCAGCAGCTTAGGGGGTCAGCACTACGAGCAGTACTTC. Combining the CDR3 with reference TRBV7-2 and TRBJ2-7 gives the whole variable domain GAGVSQSPSNKVTEKGKDVELRCDPISGHTALYWYRQSLGQGLEFLIYFQGNSAPDKSGLPSDRFSAERTGGSVSTLTIQRTQQEDSAVYLCASSLGGQHYEQYFGPGTRLTVT.

About this clonotype: This may arise from a read error, as a much more abundant clone is one base away. The V call is TRBV4-3, the J call TRBJ1-2; 7 bases map to TRBD1. The CDR3 spans 16 residues. With 2 bases clipped from V and 3 bases from J, the junction kept 9 bases outside the gene matches. The germline gives CDR1 LGHNA, CDR2 YSLEER. CDR3 residues: CASSQKTGTVYYGYTF. The CDR3 DNA reads TGCGCCAGCAGCCAAAAGACCGGGACAGTCTACTATGGCTACACCTTC.

This clonotype was counted a few times. The chain's CDR3 is CASSVRSTGTDTQYF. CDR3 coding DNA: TGTGCCAGCAGTGTAAGGTCGACCGGCACAGATACGCAGTATTTT. V usage is TRBV2 and J usage is TRBJ2-3; D not certain. With 4 bases removed from V and 1 base from J, the gap between germline ends came to 12 bases. In germline, CDR1 is SNHLY, CDR2 FYNNEI. The CDR3 is 15 amino acids.

This clonotype has a handful of counts. The chain employs TRBV6-2 or TRBV6-3 and TRBJ2-7, with a possible D match to TRBD1 (5 bases). The length of the CDR3 is 11 residues. Germline V CDR1 and CDR2: MNHEY, SVGEGT. The V and J ends lost 8 bases and 3 bases respectively, with 8 bases between them. Here the CDR3 reads CASAQGYEQYF. DNA of the CDR3: TGTGCCAGCGCTCAGGGCTACGAGCAGTACTTC.

V gene TRBV10-3 combines with J gene TRBJ2-4; unclear D gene. The CDR3 runs 13 residues. Looked up from germline, CDR1 is ENHRY and CDR2 is SYGVKD. Deletions cut 3 bases from V and 4 bases from J, with 7 bases between. The CDR3 sequence: CAISDAIKNIQYF. DNA for the CDR3: TGTGCCATCAGTGACGCTATTAAAAACATTCAGTACTTC.

This clonotype was recorded a few times. The chain combines TRBV2 with TRBJ1-6; D is uncertain. This CDR3 is built from 16 residues. CDR1 is SNHLY and CDR2 is FYNNEI in the germline V gene. The V end was cut by 3 bases, the J end by 0 bases, with 9 bases between. CDR3 nucleotides: TGTGCCAGCAGTGAGTCCAGGAGCTCCTATAATTCACCCCTCCACTTT. This encodes CASSESRSSYNSPLHF.

The chain carries TRBV4-3 and TRBJ2-5; 8 bases are shared with TRBD2. The CDR3 sequence is 13 residues long. In germline, CDR1 is LGHNA, CDR2 YSLEER. Trimming removed 4 bases from V and 11 bases from J; junction bases left unmatched: 9. The CDR3 region has the DNA TGCGCCAGCAGCCGGGTTCGGGGGGGAGAGCAGTACTTC. Its protein is CASSRVRGGEQYF.

The V call is TRBV30, the J call TRBJ2-7; possible D gene TRBD1, 5 bases. The CDR3 length is 12 residues. The germline CDR1 and CDR2 sequences are GTSNPN and SVGIG (reference sequence). CDR3 coding DNA: TGTGTCGTGGGGCCGAGCTCCTACGAGCAGTACTTC. Protein: CVVGPSSYEQYF.